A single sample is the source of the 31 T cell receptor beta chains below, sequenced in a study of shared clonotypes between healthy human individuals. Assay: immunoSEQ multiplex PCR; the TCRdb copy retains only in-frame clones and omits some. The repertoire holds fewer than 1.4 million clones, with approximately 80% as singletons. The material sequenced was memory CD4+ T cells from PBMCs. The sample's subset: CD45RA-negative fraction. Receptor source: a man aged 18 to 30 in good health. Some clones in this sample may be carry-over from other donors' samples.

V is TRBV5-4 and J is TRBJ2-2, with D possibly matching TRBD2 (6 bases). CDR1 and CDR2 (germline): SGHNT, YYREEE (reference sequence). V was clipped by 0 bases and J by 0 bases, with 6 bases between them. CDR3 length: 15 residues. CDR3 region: CASSLGTTNTGELFF. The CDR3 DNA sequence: TGTGCCAGCAGCTTGGGGACTACGAACACCGGGGAGCTGTTTTTT.

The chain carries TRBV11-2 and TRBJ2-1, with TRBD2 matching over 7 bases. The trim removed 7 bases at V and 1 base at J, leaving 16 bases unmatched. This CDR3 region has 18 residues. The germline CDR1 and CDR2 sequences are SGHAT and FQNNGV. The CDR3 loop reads CASTPTSGGRVSYNEQFF. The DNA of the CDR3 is TGTGCCAGCACCCCTACGTCAGGAGGGAGGGTGTCCTACAATGAGCAGTTCTTC.

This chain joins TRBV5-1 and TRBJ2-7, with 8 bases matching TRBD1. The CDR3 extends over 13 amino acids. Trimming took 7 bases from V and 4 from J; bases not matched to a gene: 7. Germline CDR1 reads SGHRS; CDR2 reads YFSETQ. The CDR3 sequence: CASGGQGPYEQYF. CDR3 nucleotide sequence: TGCGCCAGCGGAGGACAGGGCCCTTACGAGCAGTACTTC.

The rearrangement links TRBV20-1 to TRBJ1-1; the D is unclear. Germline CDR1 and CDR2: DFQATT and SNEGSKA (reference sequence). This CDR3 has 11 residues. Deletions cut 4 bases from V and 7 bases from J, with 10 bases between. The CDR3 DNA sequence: TGCAGTGCTAAACCAGAGATTGAAGCTTTCTTT. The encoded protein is CSAKPEIEAFF.

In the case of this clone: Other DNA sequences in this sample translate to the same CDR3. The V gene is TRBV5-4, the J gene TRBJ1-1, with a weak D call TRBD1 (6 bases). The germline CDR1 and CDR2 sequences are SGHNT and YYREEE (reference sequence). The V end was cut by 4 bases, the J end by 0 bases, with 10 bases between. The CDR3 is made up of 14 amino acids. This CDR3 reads CASSEGGMNTEAFF. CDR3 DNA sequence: TGTGCCAGCAGCGAGGGGGGGATGAACACTGAAGCTTTCTTT.

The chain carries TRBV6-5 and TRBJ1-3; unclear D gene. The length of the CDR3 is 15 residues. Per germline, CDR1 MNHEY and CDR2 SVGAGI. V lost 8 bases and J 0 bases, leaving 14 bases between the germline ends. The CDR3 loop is CASVPDLSSGNTIYF. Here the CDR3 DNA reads TGTGCCAGCGTTCCGGACCTTAGCTCTGGAAACACCATATATTTT.

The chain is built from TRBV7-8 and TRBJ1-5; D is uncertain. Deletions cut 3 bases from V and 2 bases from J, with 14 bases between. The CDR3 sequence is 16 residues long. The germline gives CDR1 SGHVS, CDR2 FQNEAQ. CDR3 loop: CASSLFGVEGNQPQHF. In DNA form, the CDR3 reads TGTGCCAGCAGCTTGTTCGGGGTAGAGGGCAATCAGCCCCAGCATTTT.

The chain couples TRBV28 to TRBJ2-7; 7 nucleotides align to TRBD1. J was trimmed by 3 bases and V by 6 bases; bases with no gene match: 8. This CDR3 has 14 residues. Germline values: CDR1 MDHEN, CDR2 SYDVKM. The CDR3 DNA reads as TGTGCCAGCAGCATGTGGACAGGACACTACGAGCAGTACTTC. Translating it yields CASSMWTGHYEQYF.

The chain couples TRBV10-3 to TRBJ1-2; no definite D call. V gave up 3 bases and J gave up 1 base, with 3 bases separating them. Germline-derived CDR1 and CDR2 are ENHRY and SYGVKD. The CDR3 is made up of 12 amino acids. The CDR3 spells CAISENNYGYTF. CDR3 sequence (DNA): TGTGCCATCAGTGAAAATAACTATGGCTACACCTTC.

Written as DNA, the CDR3 is TGTGCCAGCAGCTCCGGGACTAGCAGATTTCAAGAGACCCAGTACTTC. This encodes CASSSGTSRFQETQYF. The rearrangement links TRBV7-9 to TRBJ2-5, with TRBD2 identical over 9 bases. Germline assignment: CDR1 SEHNR and CDR2 FQNEAQ (reference sequence). The CDR3 is 16 amino acids. Germline trimming cut 4 bases from V and 2 bases from J; bases unmatched to any gene: 8.

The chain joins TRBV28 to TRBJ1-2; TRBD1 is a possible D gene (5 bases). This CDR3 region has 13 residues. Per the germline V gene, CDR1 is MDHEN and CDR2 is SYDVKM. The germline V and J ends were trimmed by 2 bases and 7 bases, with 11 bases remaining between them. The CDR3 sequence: CASSLAQAPGYTF. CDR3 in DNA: TGTGCCAGCAGTTTAGCACAGGCGCCTGGCTACACCTTC.

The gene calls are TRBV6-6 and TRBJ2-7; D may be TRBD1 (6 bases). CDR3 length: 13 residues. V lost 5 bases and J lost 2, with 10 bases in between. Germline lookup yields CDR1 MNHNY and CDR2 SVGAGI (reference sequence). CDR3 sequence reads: CASSPTGPYEQYF. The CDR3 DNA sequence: TGTGCCAGCAGTCCGACAGGCCCCTACGAGCAGTACTTC.

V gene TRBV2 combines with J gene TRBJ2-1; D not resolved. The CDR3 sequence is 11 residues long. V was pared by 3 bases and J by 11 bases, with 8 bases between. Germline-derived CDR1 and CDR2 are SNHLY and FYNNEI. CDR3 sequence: CASSESEKQFF. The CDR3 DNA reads TGTGCCAGCAGTGAGTCGGAGAAGCAGTTCTTC.

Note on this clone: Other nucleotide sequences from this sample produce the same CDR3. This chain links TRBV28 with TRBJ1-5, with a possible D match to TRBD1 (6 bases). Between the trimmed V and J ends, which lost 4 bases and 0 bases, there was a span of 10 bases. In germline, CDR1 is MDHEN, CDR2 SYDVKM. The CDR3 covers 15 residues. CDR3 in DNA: TGTGCCAGCAGTTGGGGGGGGCATAGCAATCAGCCCCAGCATTTT. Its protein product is CASSWGGHSNQPQHF.

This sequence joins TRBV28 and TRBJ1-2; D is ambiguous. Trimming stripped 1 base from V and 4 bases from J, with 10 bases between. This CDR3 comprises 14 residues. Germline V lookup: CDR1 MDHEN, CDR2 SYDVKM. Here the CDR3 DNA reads TGTGCCAGCAGTTTATCGGGGATCAGCTATGGCTACACCTTC. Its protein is CASSLSGISYGYTF.

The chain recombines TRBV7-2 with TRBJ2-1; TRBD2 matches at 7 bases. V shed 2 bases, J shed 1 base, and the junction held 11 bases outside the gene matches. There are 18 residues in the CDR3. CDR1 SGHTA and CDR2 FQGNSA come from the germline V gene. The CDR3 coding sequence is TGTGCCAGCAGCTTATTAGCCGGCGGGAGTTCGTCCTACAATGAGCAGTTCTTC. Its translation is CASSLLAGGSSSYNEQFF.

The CDR3 coding sequence is TGTGCCAGCAAGGCCCCCGGGGTAGAGACCCAGTACTTC. This translates into CASKAPGVETQYF. J is TRBJ2-5 and V is TRBV6-5; the D gene is possibly TRBD2 (5 bases). Trimming stripped 7 bases from V and 4 bases from J, with 13 bases between. The CDR3 is 13 residues long. In germline, CDR1 is MNHEY, CDR2 SVGAGI.

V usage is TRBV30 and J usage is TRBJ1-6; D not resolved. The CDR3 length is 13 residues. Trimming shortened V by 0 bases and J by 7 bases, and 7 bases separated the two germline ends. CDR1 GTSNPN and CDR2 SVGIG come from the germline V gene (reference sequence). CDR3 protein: CAWSVAGNSPLHF. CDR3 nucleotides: TGTGCCTGGAGTGTGGCAGGAAATTCACCCCTCCACTTT.

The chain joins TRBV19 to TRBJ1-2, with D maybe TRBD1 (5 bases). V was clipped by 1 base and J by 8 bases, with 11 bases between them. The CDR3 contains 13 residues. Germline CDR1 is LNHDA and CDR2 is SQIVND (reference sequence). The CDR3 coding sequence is TGTGCCAGTAGTATAGTTGAGGGGCAAGGCTACACCTTC. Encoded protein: CASSIVEGQGYTF.

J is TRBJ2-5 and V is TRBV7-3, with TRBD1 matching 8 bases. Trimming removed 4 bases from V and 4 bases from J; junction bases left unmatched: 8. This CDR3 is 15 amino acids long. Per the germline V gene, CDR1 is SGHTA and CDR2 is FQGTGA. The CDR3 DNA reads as TGTGCCAGCAGCTCCCAGGGGCAGGGGGCAGAGACCCAGTACTTC. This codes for CASSSQGQGAETQYF.

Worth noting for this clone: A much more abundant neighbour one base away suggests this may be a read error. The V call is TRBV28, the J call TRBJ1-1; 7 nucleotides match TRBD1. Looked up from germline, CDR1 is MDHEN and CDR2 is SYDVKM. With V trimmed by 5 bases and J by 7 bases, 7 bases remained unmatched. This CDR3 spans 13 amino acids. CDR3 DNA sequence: TGTGCCAGCAGTGGGACAGCACACATTGAAGCTTTCTTT. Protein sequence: CASSGTAHIEAFF.

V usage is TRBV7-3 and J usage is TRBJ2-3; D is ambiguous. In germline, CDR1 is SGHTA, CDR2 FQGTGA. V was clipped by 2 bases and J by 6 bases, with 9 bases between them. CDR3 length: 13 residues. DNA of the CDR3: TGTGCCAGCAGCTTAGGTAGGCCGGATACGCAGTATTTT. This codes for CASSLGRPDTQYF.

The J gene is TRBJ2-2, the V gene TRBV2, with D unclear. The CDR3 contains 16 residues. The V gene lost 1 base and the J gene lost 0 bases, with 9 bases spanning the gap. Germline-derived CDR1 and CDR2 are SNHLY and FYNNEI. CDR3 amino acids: CASSEDRITNTGELFF. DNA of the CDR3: TGTGCCAGCAGTGAAGACAGAATAACGAACACCGGGGAGCTGTTTTTT.

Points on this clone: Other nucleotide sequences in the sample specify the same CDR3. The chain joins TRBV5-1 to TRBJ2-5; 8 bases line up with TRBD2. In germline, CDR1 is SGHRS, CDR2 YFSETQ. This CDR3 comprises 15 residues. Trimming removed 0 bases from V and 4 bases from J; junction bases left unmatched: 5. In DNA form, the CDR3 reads TGCGCCAGCAGCTTGGCCTTGGCGGGAGGAGAGACCCAGTACTTC. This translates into CASSLALAGGETQYF.

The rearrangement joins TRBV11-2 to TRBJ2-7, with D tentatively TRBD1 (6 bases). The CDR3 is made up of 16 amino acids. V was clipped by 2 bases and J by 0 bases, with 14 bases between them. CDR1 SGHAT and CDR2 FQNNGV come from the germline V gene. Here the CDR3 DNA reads TGTGCCAGCAGCTTATTAAACAGGGTCCCCTCCTACGAGCAGTACTTC. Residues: CASSLLNRVPSYEQYF. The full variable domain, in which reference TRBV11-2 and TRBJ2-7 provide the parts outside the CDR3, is EAGVAQSPRYKIIEKRQSVAFWCNPISGHATLYWYQQILGQGPKLLIQFQNNGVVDDSQLPKDRFSAERLKGVDSTLKIQPAKLEDSAVYLCASSLLNRVPSYEQYFGPGTRLTVT.

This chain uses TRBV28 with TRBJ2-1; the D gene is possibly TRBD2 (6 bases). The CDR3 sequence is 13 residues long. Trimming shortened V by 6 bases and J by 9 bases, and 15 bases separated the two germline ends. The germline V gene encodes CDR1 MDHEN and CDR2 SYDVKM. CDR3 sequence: CASSEGLPGEQFF. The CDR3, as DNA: TGTGCCAGCAGCGAGGGACTCCCAGGTGAGCAGTTCTTC.

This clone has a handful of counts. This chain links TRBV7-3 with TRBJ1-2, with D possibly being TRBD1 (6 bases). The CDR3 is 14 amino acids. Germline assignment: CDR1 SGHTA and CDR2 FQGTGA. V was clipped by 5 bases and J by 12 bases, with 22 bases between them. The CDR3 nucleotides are TGTGCCAGCAGCCCACAGGGAAGGTCGAGCGGCCACACCTTC. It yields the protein CASSPQGRSSGHTF.

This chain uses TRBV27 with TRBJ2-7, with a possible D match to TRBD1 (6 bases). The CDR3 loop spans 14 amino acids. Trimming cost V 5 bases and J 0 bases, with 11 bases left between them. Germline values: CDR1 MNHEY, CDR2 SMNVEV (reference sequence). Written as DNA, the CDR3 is TGTGCCAGCAGTCACCGGGACACCTCCTACGAGCAGTACTTC. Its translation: CASSHRDTSYEQYF.

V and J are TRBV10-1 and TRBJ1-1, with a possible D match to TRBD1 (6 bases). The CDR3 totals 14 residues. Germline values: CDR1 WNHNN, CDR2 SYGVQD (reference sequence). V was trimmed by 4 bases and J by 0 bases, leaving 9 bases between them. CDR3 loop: CASSGTALNTEAFF. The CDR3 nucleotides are TGCGCCAGCAGTGGGACAGCTCTGAACACTGAAGCTTTCTTT.

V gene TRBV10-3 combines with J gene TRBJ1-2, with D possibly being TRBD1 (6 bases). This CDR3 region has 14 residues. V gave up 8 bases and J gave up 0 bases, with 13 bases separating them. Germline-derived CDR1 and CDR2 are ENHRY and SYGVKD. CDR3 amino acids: CAIAPKGANYGYTF. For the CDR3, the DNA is TGTGCCATCGCCCCGAAGGGGGCTAACTATGGCTACACCTTC.

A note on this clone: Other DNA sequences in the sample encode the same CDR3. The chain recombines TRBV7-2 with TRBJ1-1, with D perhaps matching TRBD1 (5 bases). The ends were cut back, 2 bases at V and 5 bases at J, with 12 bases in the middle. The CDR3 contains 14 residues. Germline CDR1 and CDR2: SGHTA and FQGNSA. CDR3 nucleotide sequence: TGTGCCAGCAGCTTAAGGCAGGGTGGAACTGAAGCTTTCTTT. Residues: CASSLRQGGTEAFF.